What follows are 8 T cell receptor beta chains derived from one specimen sequenced in a study of CD4 and CD8 cells across lung adenocarcinoma regions listed by TCRdb under 2018. Library construction relied on PCR. The sequencing machine was a HiSeq X Ten. Through fastp at Q25 and MiXCR, TCRdb rebuilt clones from the public reads, retaining in-frame beta chains. Every CDR3 protein is listed once, alongside the most common genes and DNA of its rows. The sample yields about 11,000 distinct CDR3 sequences; about three fifths were counted once. The ten largest clones add up to 88% of the sample. Source material: CD8+ T cells from the margin of a lung tumor. The sample's cell subset or site label, decoded: tumor margin region. Receptor source: a male donor with lung adenocarcinoma. The CD4 and CD8 labels of this study may be unreliable.

This chain uses TRBV27 with TRBJ2-2; 9 bases agree with TRBD1. V lost 5 bases, J lost 1 base, and 5 bases stayed unmatched. Germline values: CDR1 MNHEY, CDR2 SMNVEV (reference sequence). CDR3 size: 16 residues. The CDR3 loop is CASSRQGVRNTGELFF. CDR3 DNA sequence: TGTGCCAGCAGTCGACAGGGGGTAAGGAACACCGGGGAGCTGTTTTTT.

The rearrangement joins TRBV27 to TRBJ2-5; the D is unclear. From germline, CDR1 is MNHEY and CDR2 SMNVEV (reference sequence). The CDR3 is 14 amino acids. Trimming took 6 bases from V and 2 from J, leaving 13 bases between them. The CDR3 DNA is TGTGCCAGCAGCCCGTTACGCCTGCAAGAGACCCAGTACTTC. Its translation: CASSPLRLQETQYF.

The chain links TRBV6-5 to TRBJ2-1; D possibly corresponds to TRBD2 (5 bases). Germline CDR1 reads MNHEY; CDR2 reads SVGAGI. The CDR3 has 13 amino acids. The germline V and J ends were trimmed by 2 bases and 9 bases, with 11 bases remaining between them. For the CDR3, the DNA is TGTGCCAGCAGTTACGGGCAGGCGGGTGAGCAGTTCTTC. Amino acids: CASSYGQAGEQFF.

The V gene is TRBV6-5, the J gene TRBJ2-2; 8 bases agree with TRBD2. The CDR3 extends over 15 amino acids. Germline CDR1 reads MNHEY; CDR2 reads SVGAGI. With V trimmed by 2 bases and J by 7 bases, 6 bases remained unmatched. CDR3 sequence (DNA): TGTGCCAGCAGTTACGTCGGGGGGGGGGTCGGGGAGCTGTTTTTT. Amino acids: CASSYVGGGVGELFF.

J is TRBJ2-5 and V is TRBV14, with D hard to call. Judging by the DNA end, TRBJ2-7 fits better; the J call may be wrong. This CDR3 comprises 14 residues. Per germline, CDR1 SGHDN and CDR2 FVKESK. CDR3 in DNA: TGTGCCAGCAGCCTTAGGGTTTCGGTAGCCGAGCAGTACTTC. Translating gives CASSLRVSVAEQYF.

Notes on this clonotype: The junction differs from germline at one of its ends, possibly a read error. J is TRBJ2-3 and V is TRBV6-1, with a weak D call TRBD2 (6 bases). Germline assignment: CDR1 MNHNS and CDR2 SASEGT. The CDR3 has 15 amino acids. The CDR3 DNA sequence: TGTGCCAGGGGTGAAGGAGCGGGTGGGCCAGATACGCAGTACTTT. It specifies CARGEGAGGPDTQYF.

As regards this clonotype: At one of its ends the junction is not consistent with the germline gene, which may arise from a read error. The chain recombines TRBV6-1 with TRBJ2-1; 7 bases fit TRBD2. CDR3 length: 16 amino acids. From germline, CDR1 is MNHNS and CDR2 SASEGT. CDR3 amino acids: CASSSSQGLRTNTQFF. The CDR3, as DNA: TGTGCCAGCAGTAGTTCCCAGGGACTACGGACCAATACGCAGTTCTTT.

This chain links TRBV11-2 with TRBJ2-1; no firm D call. The CDR3 is 14 amino acids. Germline V gene data show CDR1 as SGHAT and CDR2 as FQNNGV. Trimming stripped 4 bases from V and 2 bases from J, with 9 bases between. The CDR3 nucleotides read TGTGCCAGCAGCTCAATTAGGGCCTACAATGAGCAGTTCTTC. This sequence encodes CASSSIRAYNEQFF.